This entry is about one T cell receptor beta chain. The CDR3 runs 16 residues. In germline, CDR1 is MGHDK, CDR2 SYGVNS. The V gene lost 1 base and the J gene lost 2 bases, with 9 bases spanning the gap. Sequenced by immunoSEQ multiplex PCR; TCRdb stores in-frame clones only, minus some. The sample holds 150,000 to 200,000 clones, 90% to 95% seen once. The data were taken from a study of control samples from healthy donors and cancer patients. This TCR was recovered from a man aged 25 to 40 in good health. Sequenced sample: blood. This chain uses TRBV25-1 with TRBJ1-6; a possible D gene is TRBD1 (5 bases). The CDR3 bases are TGTGCCAGCAGTGAATTGAAAGGGGCCTATAATTCACCCCTCCACTTT. It specifies CASSELKGAYNSPLHF.